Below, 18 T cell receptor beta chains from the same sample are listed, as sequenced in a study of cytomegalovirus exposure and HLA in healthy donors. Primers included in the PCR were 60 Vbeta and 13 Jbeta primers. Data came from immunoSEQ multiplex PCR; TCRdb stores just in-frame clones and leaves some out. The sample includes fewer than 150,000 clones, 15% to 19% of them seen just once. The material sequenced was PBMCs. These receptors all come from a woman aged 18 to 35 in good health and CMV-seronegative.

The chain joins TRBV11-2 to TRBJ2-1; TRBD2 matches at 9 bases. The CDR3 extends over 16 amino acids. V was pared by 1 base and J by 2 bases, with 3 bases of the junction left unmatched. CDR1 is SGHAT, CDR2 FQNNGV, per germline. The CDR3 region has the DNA TGTGCCAGCAGCTTAGGGGCGGGGGGGCCCTACAATGAGCAGTTCTTC. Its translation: CASSLGAGGPYNEQFF.

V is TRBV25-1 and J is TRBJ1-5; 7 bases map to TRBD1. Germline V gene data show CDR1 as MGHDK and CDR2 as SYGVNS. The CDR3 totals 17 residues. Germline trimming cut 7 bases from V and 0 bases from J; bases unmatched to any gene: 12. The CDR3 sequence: CASIAGTARNSNQPQHF. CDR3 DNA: TGTGCCAGCATCGCTGGGACAGCTCGTAATAGCAATCAGCCCCAGCATTTT.

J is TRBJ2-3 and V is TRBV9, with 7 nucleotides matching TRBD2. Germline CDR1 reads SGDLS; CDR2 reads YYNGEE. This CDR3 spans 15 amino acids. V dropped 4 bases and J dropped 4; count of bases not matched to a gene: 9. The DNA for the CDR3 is TGTGCCAGCAGCACCCTCGGGGGGATCGCAGATACGCAGTATTTT. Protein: CASSTLGGIADTQYF.

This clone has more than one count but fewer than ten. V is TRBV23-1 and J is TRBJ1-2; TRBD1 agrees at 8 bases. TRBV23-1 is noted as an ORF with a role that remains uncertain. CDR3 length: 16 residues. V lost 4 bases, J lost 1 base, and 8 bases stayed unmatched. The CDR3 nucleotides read TGCGCCAGCAGTCCCGCGACAGGGGCCCTTAACTATGGCTACACCTTC. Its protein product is CASSPATGALNYGYTF.

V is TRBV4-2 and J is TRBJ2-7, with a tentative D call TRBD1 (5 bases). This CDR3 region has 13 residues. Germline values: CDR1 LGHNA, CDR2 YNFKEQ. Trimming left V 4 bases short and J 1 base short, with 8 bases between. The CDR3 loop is CASSPTESYEQYF. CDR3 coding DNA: TGTGCCAGCAGCCCGACAGAATCCTACGAGCAGTACTTC.

CDR3 bases: TGCGCCAGCAGCTTGGAATCGACAGGGAGGGAAAAACTGTTTTTT. The encoded protein is CASSLESTGREKLFF. The chain is built from TRBV5-1 and TRBJ1-4; 7 bases fit TRBD1. Per germline, CDR1 SGHRS and CDR2 YFSETQ. The trim removed 0 bases at V and 8 bases at J, leaving 7 bases unmatched. CDR3 length: 15 amino acids. Full variable domain (remainder filled in from reference TRBV5-1 and TRBJ1-4): KAGVTQTPRYLIKTRGQQVTLSCSPISGHRSVSWYQQTPGQGLQFLFEYFSETQRNKGNFPGRFSGRQFSNSRSEMNVSTLELGDSALYLCASSLESTGREKLFFGSGTQLSVL.

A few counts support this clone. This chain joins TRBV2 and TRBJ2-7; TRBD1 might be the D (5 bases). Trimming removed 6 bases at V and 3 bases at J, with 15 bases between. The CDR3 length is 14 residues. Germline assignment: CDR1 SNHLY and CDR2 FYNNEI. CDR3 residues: CASSINRMNYEQYF. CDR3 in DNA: TGTGCCAGCAGCATCAACAGGATGAACTACGAGCAGTACTTC. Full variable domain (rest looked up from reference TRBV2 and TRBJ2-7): EPEVTQTPSHQVTQMGQEVILRCVPISNHLYFYWYRQILGQKVEFLVSFYNNEISEKSEIFDDQFSVERPDGSNFTLKIRSTKLEDSAMYFCASSINRMNYEQYFGPGTRLTVT.

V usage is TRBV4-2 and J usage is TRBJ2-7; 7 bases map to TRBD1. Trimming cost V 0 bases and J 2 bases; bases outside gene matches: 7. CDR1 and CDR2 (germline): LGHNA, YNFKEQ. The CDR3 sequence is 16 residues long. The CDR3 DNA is TGTGCCAGCAGCCAAGATTTTTGGGACAGACCCTACGAGCAGTACTTC. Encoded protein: CASSQDFWDRPYEQYF.

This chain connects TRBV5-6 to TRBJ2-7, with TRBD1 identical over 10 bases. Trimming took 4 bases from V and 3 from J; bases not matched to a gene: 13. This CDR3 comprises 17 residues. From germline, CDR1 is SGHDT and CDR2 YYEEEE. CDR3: CASSREKTWTGGYEQYF. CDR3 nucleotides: TGTGCCAGCAGCCGGGAGAAAACGTGGACAGGGGGCTACGAGCAGTACTTC. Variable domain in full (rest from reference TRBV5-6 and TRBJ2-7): DAGVTQSPTHLIKTRGQQVTLRCSPKSGHDTVSWYQQALGQGPQFIFQYYEEEERQRGNFPDRFSGHQFPNYSSELNVNALLLGDSALYLCASSREKTWTGGYEQYFGPGTRLTVT.

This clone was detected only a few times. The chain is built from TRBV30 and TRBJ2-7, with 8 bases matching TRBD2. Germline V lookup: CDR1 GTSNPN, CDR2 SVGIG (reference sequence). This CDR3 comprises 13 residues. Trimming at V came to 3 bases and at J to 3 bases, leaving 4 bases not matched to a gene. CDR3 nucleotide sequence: TGTGCCTGGAGAGCGGGAGAGTTCTACGAGCAGTACTTC. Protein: CAWRAGEFYEQYF.

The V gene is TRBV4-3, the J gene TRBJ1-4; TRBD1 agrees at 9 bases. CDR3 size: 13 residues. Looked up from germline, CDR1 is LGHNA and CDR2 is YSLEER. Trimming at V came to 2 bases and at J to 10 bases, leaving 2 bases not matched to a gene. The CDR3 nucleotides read TGCGCCAGCAGCCAAACAGGGGGCGGAAAACTGTTTTTT. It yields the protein CASSQTGGGKLFF.

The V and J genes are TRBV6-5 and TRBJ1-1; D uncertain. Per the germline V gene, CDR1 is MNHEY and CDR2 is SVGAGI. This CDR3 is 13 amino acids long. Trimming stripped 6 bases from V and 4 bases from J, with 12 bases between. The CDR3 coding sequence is TGTGCCAGCAGGATAAACTATGGCACTGAAGCTTTCTTT. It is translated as CASRINYGTEAFF.

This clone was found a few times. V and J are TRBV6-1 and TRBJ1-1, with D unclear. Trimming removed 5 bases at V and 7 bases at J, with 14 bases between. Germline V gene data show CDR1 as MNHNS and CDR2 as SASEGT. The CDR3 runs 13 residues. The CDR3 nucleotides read TGTGCCAGCAGTCCAGGTAAAAACGTTGAAGCTTTCTTT. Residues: CASSPGKNVEAFF.

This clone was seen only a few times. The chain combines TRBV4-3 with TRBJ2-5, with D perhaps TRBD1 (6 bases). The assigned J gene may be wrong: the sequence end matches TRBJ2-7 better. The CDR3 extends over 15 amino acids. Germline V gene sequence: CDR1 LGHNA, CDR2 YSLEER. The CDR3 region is CASSQGTGQIYEQYF. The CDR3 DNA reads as TGCGCCAGCAGCCAAGGTACAGGACAGATATACGAGCAGTACTTC.

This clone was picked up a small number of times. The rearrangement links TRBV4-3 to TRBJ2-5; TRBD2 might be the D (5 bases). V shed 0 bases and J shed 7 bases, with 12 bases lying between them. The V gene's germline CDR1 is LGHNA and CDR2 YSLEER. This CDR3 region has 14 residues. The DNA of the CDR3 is TGCGCCAGCAGCCAAGATAGTGGAAGCGGGACCCAGTACTTC. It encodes CASSQDSGSGTQYF.

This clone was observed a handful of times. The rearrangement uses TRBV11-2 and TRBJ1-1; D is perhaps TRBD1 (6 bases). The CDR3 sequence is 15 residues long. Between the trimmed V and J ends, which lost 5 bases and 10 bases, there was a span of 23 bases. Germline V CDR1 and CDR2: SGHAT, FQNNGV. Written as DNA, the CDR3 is TGTGCCAGCAGCCCTAGCGGATTTCGGGACAAGGGAGCTTTCTTT. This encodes CASSPSGFRDKGAFF.

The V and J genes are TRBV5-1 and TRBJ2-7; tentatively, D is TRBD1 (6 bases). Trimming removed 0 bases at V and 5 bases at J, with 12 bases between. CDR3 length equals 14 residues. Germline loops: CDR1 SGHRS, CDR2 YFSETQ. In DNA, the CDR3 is TGCGCCAGCAGCTTGGACAGGGTCTTGAACGAGCAGTACTTC. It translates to CASSLDRVLNEQYF. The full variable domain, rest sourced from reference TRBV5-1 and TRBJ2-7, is KAGVTQTPRYLIKTRGQQVTLSCSPISGHRSVSWYQQTPGQGLQFLFEYFSETQRNKGNFPGRFSGRQFSNSRSEMNVSTLELGDSALYLCASSLDRVLNEQYFGPGTRLTVT.

The CDR3 is CASSPTSGSAHEQYF. The CDR3 DNA follows: TGTGCCAGCAGCCCCACTAGCGGGAGTGCCCACGAGCAGTACTTC. The chain carries TRBV6-4 and TRBJ2-7, with 11 bases identical to TRBD2. V was clipped by 6 bases and J by 5 bases; unmatched bases: 9. The CDR3 consists of 15 residues. Per germline, CDR1 MRHNA and CDR2 SNTAGT.